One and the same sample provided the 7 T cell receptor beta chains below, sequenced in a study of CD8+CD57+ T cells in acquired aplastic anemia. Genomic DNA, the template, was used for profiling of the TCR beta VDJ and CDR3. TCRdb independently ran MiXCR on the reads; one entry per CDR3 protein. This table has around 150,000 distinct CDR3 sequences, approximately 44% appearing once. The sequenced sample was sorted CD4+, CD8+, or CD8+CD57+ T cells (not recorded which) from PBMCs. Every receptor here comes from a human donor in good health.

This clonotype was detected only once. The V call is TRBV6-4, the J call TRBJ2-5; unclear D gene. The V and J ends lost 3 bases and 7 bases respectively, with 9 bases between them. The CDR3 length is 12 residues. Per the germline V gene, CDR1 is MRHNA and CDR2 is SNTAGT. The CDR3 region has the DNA TGTGCCAGCAGTGAATTGTGGGGGACCCAGTACTTC. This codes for CASSELWGTQYF.

CDR3 sequence reads: CASSFTEYEQYF. In DNA, the CDR3 is TGTGCCAGCAGCTTTACAGAGTACGAGCAGTACTTC. The genes are TRBV7-8 and TRBJ2-7; no reliable D call. There are 12 residues in the CDR3. V shed 3 bases and J shed 4 bases, with 7 bases lying between them. Looked up from germline, CDR1 is SGHVS and CDR2 is FQNEAQ. Combining the CDR3 with reference TRBV7-8 and TRBJ2-7 gives the whole variable domain GAGVSQSPRYKVAKRGQDVALRCDPISGHVSLFWYQQALGQGPEFLTYFQNEAQLDKSGLPSDRFFAERPEGSVSTLKIQRTQQEDSAVYLCASSFTEYEQYFGPGTRLTVT.

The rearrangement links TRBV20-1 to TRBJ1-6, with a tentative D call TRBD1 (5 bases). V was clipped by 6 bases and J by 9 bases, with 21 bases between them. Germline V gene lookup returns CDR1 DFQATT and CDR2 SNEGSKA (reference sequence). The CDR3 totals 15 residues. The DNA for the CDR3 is TGCAGTGCCGACCCAACTGGGGAAGGGGCTTCACCCCTCCACTTT. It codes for CSADPTGEGASPLHF.

The CDR3, as DNA: TGTGCCAGCAGCTTAGCGGTGGGTTCTACTAGCACAGATACGCAGTATTTT. Amino acids: CASSLAVGSTSTDTQYF. This chain joins TRBV11-1 and TRBJ2-3; no reliable D call. The CDR3 loop spans 17 amino acids. Between the trimmed V and J ends, which lost 0 bases and 0 bases, there was a span of 13 bases. CDR1 and CDR2 (germline): SGHAT, FQDESV (reference sequence).

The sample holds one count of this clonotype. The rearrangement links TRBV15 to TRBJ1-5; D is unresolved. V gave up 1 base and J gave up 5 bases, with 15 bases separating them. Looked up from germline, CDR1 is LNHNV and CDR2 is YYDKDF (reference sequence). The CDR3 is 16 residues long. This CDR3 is CATSRGNGITYQPQHF. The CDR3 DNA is TGTGCCACCAGCAGAGGTAATGGAATCACTTATCAGCCCCAGCATTTT.

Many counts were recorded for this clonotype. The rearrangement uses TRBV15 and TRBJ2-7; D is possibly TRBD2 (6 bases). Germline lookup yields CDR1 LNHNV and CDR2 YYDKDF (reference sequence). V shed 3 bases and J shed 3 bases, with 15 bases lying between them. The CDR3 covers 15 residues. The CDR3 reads CATSRGGLQIYEQYF. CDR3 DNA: TGTGCCACCAGCAGGGGAGGACTTCAGATCTACGAGCAGTACTTC.

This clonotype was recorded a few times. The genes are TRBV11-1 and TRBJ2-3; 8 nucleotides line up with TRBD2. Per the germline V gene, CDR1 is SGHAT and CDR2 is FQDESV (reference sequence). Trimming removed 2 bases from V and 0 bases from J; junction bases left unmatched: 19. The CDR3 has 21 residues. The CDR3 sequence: CASSLRGWNGRADASTDTQYF. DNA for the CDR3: TGTGCCAGCAGCTTAAGAGGTTGGAACGGGAGGGCGGATGCTAGCACAGATACGCAGTATTTT.